Reported below is one TCR beta chain. Antigen specificity is unknown. This record comes from a study of T cell responses to AZD1222 COVID-19 vaccine. Study results and caveats: Seropositive status at baseline applied to only 6 or 7 AZD1222 recipients. Nearly half of the spike-specific TCRs reportedly recognize variant regions that carry no mutations. Two AZD1222 administrations were followed by greater Spike-specific TCR breadth and depth. It should be noted that donors were predominantly white British and more often female, and clonal diversity was possibly underestimated.

Germline V gene sequence: CDR1 MNHEY, CDR2 SMNVEV (reference sequence). This CDR3 has 13 amino acids. Trimming removed 4 bases from V and 1 base from J, with 7 bases in between. Sequencing used immunoSEQ multiplex PCR; TCRdb keeps in-frame clones, though not all of them. The sample carries over 100,000 clones, roughly 88% recorded once. Sample: peripheral blood, taken on day 0 of AZD1222 vaccination. This chain connects TRBV27 to TRBJ1-1; D is ambiguous. The sequence came from an adult in good health. The CDR3 DNA reads as TGTGCCAGCAGTTCGACGGAGAACACTGAAGCTTTCTTT. Encoded protein: CASSSTENTEAFF.